Listed below are T cell receptor beta chains from one sample, sequenced in a study of shared clonotypes between healthy human individuals. Generated by immunoSEQ multiplex PCR, the TCRdb table keeps only in-frame clones and is missing some. The repertoire holds 2.3 million or so clones, with approximately 95% as singletons. The source material was naive CD4+ T cells from PBMCs. The receptors here all came from a man younger than 30 in good health. Some clones in this sample may be carry-over from other donors' samples. The CDR3 runs from the conserved cysteine through the conserved F or W. Each record gives: V gene, J gene, CDR3 protein.

v_call: TRBV19
j_call: TRBJ2-3
cdr3_aa: CASSIGGGLAGQDTQYF

v_call: TRBV10-2
j_call: TRBJ2-1
cdr3_aa: CASSDSKRAGINEQFF

v_call: TRBV5-1
j_call: TRBJ2-6
cdr3_aa: CASSFRAGANVLTF

v_call: TRBV5-4
j_call: TRBJ1-2
cdr3_aa: CASRPGAIYGYTF

v_call: TRBV7-9
j_call: TRBJ2-5
cdr3_aa: CASSFSRDQETQYF

v_call: TRBV5-1
j_call: TRBJ2-7
cdr3_aa: CASSPTGQGFYEQYF

v_call: TRBV5-4
j_call: TRBJ1-1
cdr3_aa: CASSAPGTANTEAFF

v_call: TRBV9
j_call: TRBJ2-1
cdr3_aa: CASSAFPADYNEQFF

v_call: TRBV7-9
j_call: TRBJ1-1
cdr3_aa: CASSRGGGTEAFF

v_call: TRBV7-9
j_call: TRBJ2-7
cdr3_aa: CASSLPKGLAVYEQYF

v_call: TRBV7-6
j_call: TRBJ1-5
cdr3_aa: CASSQGYSNQPQHF

v_call: TRBV27
j_call: TRBJ2-2
cdr3_aa: CASSRSGRAGELFF

v_call: TRBV30
j_call: TRBJ1-2
cdr3_aa: CAWGLGAPDSGYGYTF

v_call: TRBV9
j_call: TRBJ1-3
cdr3_aa: CASSAPGVAGNTIYF

v_call: TRBV6-6
j_call: TRBJ2-1
cdr3_aa: CASNGGDGNEQFF

v_call: TRBV18
j_call: TRBJ2-5
cdr3_aa: CASSPAGRPETQYF

v_call: TRBV5-1
j_call: TRBJ1-3
cdr3_aa: CASSFGGVGNTIYF

v_call: TRBV7-9
j_call: TRBJ2-5
cdr3_aa: CASSSALGSQETQYF

v_call: TRBV5-1
j_call: TRBJ2-3
cdr3_aa: CASSYGGTGTDTQYF

v_call: TRBV5-1
j_call: TRBJ1-1
cdr3_aa: CASSYRASTANTEAFF

v_call: TRBV7-9
j_call: TRBJ2-3
cdr3_aa: CASSLLSAGGTDTQYF

v_call: TRBV5-4
j_call: TRBJ2-7
cdr3_aa: CASSLVARGLYEQYF

v_call: TRBV19
j_call: TRBJ1-2
cdr3_aa: CASRPGHLNYGYTF

v_call: TRBV30
j_call: TRBJ2-2
cdr3_aa: CAASGTTNTGELFF

v_call: TRBV7-2
j_call: TRBJ2-1
cdr3_aa: CASRLAGGLVNEQFF

v_call: TRBV5-1
j_call: TRBJ2-1
cdr3_aa: CASSHSPAGTGTYNEQFF

v_call: TRBV7-6
j_call: TRBJ2-7
cdr3_aa: CASSLVGFYEQYF

v_call: TRBV25-1
j_call: TRBJ2-5
cdr3_aa: CASSNPWGQQETQYF

v_call: TRBV9
j_call: TRBJ2-1
cdr3_aa: CASSSLAESYNEQFF

v_call: TRBV11-2
j_call: TRBJ1-1
cdr3_aa: CASSLVAQEGTEAFF

v_call: TRBV18
j_call: TRBJ1-4
cdr3_aa: CASSSLSEKLFF

v_call: TRBV5-5
j_call: TRBJ2-1
cdr3_aa: CASRLAGANEQFF

v_call: TRBV6-5
j_call: TRBJ2-7
cdr3_aa: CASSSRSGTVSYEQYF

v_call: TRBV10-3
j_call: TRBJ1-1
cdr3_aa: CAISESAIVSRQNTEAFF

v_call: TRBV12-5
j_call: TRBJ1-1
cdr3_aa: CASGPQGRGSEAFF

v_call: TRBV5-1
j_call: TRBJ2-1
cdr3_aa: CASSLGRQGLFNEQFF

v_call: TRBV28
j_call: TRBJ2-2
cdr3_aa: CASSFYVTSGRAGELFF

v_call: TRBV7-9
j_call: TRBJ1-2
cdr3_aa: CASSTEEGGRGYTF

v_call: TRBV19
j_call: TRBJ1-3
cdr3_aa: CASNDWSSGNTIYF

v_call: TRBV7-2
j_call: TRBJ1-2
cdr3_aa: CASSLLGSYGYTF

v_call: TRBV7-9
j_call: TRBJ2-3
cdr3_aa: CASSQLADGTQYF

v_call: TRBV28
j_call: TRBJ1-2
cdr3_aa: CASGQGHGYTF

v_call: TRBV18
j_call: TRBJ2-7
cdr3_aa: CASSRGGEQYF

v_call: TRBV30
j_call: TRBJ2-2
cdr3_aa: CAWSRDSVPGELFF

v_call: TRBV6-5
j_call: TRBJ1-1
cdr3_aa: CASSYSVNTEAFF

v_call: TRBV5-1
j_call: TRBJ1-2
cdr3_aa: CASSLEVPGRLGYTF

v_call: TRBV19
j_call: TRBJ1-5
cdr3_aa: CASSTPGGGSNQPQHF

v_call: TRBV7-2
j_call: TRBJ2-7
cdr3_aa: CASSLGGGIPYEQYF

v_call: TRBV14
j_call: TRBJ2-1
cdr3_aa: CASSQSAWGHRYNEQFF

v_call: TRBV25-1
j_call: TRBJ2-1
cdr3_aa: CASSVGDRLGTYNEQFF

v_call: TRBV7-9
j_call: TRBJ2-7
cdr3_aa: CASSLARTGPPYEQYF